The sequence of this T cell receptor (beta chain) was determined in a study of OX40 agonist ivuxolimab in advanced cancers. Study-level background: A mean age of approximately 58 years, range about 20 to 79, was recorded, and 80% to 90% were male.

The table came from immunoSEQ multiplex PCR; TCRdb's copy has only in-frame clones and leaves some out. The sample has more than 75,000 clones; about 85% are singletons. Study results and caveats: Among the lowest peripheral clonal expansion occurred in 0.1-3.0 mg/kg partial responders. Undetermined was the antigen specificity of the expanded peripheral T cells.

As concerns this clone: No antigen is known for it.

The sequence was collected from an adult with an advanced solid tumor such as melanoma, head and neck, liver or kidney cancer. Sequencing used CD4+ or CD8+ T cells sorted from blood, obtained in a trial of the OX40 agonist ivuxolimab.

CDR3 nucleotide sequence: TGCGCCAGCAGCCAGGGGGATAGCAATCAGCCCCAGCATTTT. Amino acids: CASSQGDSNQPQHF. The gene calls are TRBV5-1 and TRBJ1-5, with TRBD1 matching over 7 bases. The CDR3 is made up of 14 amino acids. Germline V gives CDR1 SGHRS, CDR2 YFSETQ. Unmatched junction bases numbered 1, after V lost 4 bases and J lost 0 bases.